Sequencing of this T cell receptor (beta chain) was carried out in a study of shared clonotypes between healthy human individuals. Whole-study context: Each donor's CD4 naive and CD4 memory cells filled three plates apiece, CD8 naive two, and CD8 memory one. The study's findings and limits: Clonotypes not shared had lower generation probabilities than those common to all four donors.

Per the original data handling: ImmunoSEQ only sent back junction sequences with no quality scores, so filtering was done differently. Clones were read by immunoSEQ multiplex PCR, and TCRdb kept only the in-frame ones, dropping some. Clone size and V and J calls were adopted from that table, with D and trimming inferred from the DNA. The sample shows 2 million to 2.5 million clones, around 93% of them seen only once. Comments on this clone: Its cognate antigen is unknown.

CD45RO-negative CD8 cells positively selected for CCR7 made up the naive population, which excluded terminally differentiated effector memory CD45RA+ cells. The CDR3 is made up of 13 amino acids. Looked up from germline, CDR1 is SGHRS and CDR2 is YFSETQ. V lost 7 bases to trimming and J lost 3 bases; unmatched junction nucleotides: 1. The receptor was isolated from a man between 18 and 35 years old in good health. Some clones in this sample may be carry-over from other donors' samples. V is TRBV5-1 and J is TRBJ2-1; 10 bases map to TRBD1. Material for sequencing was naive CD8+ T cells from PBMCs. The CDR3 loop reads CASRDRGYNEQFF. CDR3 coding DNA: TGCGCCAGCCGGGACAGGGGCTACAATGAGCAGTTCTTC.